The clone carrying this T cell receptor beta chain was seen a single time. Its target is not known. Deletions cut 5 bases from V and 2 bases from J, with 15 bases between. This CDR3 is built from 15 residues. Per germline, CDR1 MNHEY and CDR2 SVGEGT. Both TRBC1 and TRBC2 were covered by a beta constant-region primer of two equimolar oligonucleotides. Ligated cDNA was amplified by four rounds of PCR with nested alpha and beta constant-region primers and SP2. An oligonucleotide with the SP2 primer and a 12-nucleotide UMI was ligated to the cDNA 3' end. TCRdb recomputed calls from the UMI-ligation and nested PCR reads with MiXCR, one row per CDR3 protein. The sample has around 93,000 distinct CDR3 sequences; about 11% are singletons. This entry belongs to a study of naive and memory T cell subsets. Cells stained for CD3, CD4, CD8, CD45RA, CD27 and viability were sorted into four CD45RA/CD27 subsets. General study points: Especially in CD8 cells, naive repertoires contained a few larger clonotypes, possibly CD45RA-re-expressing memory cells. Expression changes during T cell differentiation may affect RNA-based TCR counts. A clonotype means one alpha or beta sequence, not an alpha/beta pair.

The chain links TRBV6-2 or TRBV6-3 to TRBJ1-2, with D perhaps TRBD1 (5 bases). The TCR was taken from a human donor in good health. The sequenced material came from naive CD4+ T cells from blood. In nucleotides, the CDR3 is TGTGCCAGCAGTACTAAGGGACGGGGAAACTATGGCTACACCTTC. Encoded protein: CASSTKGRGNYGYTF.